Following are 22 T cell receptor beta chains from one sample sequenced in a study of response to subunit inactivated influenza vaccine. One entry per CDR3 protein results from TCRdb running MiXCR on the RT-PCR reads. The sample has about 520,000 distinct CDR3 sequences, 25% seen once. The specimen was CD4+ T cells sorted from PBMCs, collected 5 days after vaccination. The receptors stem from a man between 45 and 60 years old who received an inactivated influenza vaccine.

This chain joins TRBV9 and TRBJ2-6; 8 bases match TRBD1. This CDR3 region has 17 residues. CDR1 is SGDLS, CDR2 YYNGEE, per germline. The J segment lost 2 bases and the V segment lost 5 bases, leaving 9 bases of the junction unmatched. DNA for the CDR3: TGTGCCAGCAGGCCGGGACAGGACCTCCCTGGGGCCAACGTCCTGACTTTC. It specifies CASRPGQDLPGANVLTF.

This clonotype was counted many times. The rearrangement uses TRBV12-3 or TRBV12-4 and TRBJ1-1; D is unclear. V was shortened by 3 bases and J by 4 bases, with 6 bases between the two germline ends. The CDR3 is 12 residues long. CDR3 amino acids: CASSFVGTEAFF. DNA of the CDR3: TGTGCCAGCAGTTTTGTCGGCACTGAAGCTTTCTTT.

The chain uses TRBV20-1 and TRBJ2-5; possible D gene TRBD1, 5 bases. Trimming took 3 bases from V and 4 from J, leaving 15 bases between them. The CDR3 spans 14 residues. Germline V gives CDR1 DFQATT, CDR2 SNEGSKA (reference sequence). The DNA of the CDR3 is TGCAGTGCTAGTGGACACCGGAGTTCAGAGACCCAGTACTTC. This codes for CSASGHRSSETQYF.

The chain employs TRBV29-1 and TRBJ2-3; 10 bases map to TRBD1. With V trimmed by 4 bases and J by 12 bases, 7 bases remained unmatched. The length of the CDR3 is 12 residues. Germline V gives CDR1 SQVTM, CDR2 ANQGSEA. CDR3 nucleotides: TGCAGCGTTGGGGTGACAGGGGGCTTTCAGTATTTT. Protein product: CSVGVTGGFQYF.

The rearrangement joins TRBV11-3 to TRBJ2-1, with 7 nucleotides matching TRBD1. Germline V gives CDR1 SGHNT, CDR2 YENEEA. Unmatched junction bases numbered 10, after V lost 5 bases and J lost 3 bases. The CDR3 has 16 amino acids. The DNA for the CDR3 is TGTGCCAGCAGCGTCATACCGGGACAGTACTACAATGAGCAGTTCTTC. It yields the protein CASSVIPGQYYNEQFF.

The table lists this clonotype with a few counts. The CDR3 bases are TGTGCCAGCAGCCCGACAGGGCCGACAGATACGCAGTATTTT. Protein: CASSPTGPTDTQYF. The rearrangement links TRBV7-2 to TRBJ2-3, with 7 nucleotides matching TRBD1. Germline trimming cut 5 bases from V and 3 bases from J; bases unmatched to any gene: 5. The germline gives CDR1 SGHTA, CDR2 FQGNSA. This CDR3 is 14 amino acids long.

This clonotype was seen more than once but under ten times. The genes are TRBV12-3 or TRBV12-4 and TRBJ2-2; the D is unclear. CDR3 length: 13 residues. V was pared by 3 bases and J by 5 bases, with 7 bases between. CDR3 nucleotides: TGTGCCAGCAGTTTTGGGGTAACCGGGGAGCTGTTTTTT. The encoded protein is CASSFGVTGELFF.

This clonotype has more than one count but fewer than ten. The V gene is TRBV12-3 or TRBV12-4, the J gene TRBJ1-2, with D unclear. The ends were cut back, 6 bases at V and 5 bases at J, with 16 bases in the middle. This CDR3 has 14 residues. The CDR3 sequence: CASSSGRRSYGYTF. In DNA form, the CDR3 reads TGTGCCAGCAGCTCCGGGAGGAGATCGTATGGCTACACCTTC.

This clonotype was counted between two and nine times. The CDR3 bases are TGTGCCAGCAGTGAAGCTGATAGCTATGGCTACACCTTC. Translating it yields CASSEADSYGYTF. V gene TRBV6-1 combines with J gene TRBJ1-2; D not certain. Trimming left V 0 bases short and J 4 bases short, with 6 bases between. Germline V CDR1 and CDR2: MNHNS, SASEGT. The CDR3 has 13 amino acids.

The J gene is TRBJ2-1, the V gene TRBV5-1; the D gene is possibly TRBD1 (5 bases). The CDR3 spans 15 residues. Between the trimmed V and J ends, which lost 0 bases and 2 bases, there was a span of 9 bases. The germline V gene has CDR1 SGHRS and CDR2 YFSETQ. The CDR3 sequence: CASSLDSGTYNEQFF. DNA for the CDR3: TGCGCCAGCAGCTTGGATTCAGGGACCTACAATGAGCAGTTCTTC.

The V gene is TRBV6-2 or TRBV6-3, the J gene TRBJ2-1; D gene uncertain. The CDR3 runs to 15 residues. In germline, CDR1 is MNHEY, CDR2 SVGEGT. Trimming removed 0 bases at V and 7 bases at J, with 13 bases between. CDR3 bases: TGTGCCAGCAGTTACTCCCTTAACGAGATTAATGAGCAGTTCTTC. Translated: CASSYSLNEINEQFF.

The CDR3 coding sequence is TGTGCCAGCAGCTCCCATCTCCGCTCCTACAATGAGCAGTTCTTC. This gives the protein CASSSHLRSYNEQFF. The chain is built from TRBV7-2 and TRBJ2-1; D unresolved. Germline V gene sequence: CDR1 SGHTA, CDR2 FQGNSA. V lost 4 bases and J 0 bases, leaving 10 bases between the germline ends. The CDR3 runs 15 residues.

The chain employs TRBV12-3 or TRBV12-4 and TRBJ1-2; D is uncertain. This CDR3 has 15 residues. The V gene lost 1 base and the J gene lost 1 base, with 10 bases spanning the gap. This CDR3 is CASSLDVGINYGYTF. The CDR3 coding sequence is TGTGCCAGCAGTTTAGACGTGGGGATTAACTATGGCTACACCTTC.

The chain's CDR3 is CAWGLVGETQYF. The CDR3 DNA reads as TGTGCCTGGGGACTAGTGGGAGAGACCCAGTACTTC. The chain recombines TRBV30 with TRBJ2-5; 7 bases align to TRBD2. Germline CDR1 and CDR2: GTSNPN and SVGIG (reference sequence). With V trimmed by 5 bases and J by 4 bases, 4 bases remained unmatched. The CDR3 contains 12 residues. The whole variable domain, remainder taken from reference TRBV30 and TRBJ2-5, is SQTIHQWPATLVQPVGSPLSLECTVEGTSNPNLYWYRQAAGRGLQLLFYSVGIGQISSEVPQNLSASRPQDRQFILSSKKLLLSDSGFYLCAWGLVGETQYFGPGTRLLVL.

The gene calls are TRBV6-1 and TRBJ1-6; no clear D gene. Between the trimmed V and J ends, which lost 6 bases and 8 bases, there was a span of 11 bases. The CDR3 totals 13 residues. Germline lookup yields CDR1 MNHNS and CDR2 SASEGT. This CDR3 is CASRRTSDSPLHF. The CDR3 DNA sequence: TGTGCCAGCAGGAGGACCTCGGATTCACCCCTCCACTTT.

CDR3 in DNA: TGTGCCAGCAGCGGAAGAAGCGGGAGGGCCTTCGGGGAGCTGTTTTTT. As protein: CASSGRSGRAFGELFF. This sequence joins TRBV9 and TRBJ2-2; 10 bases are a match to TRBD2. The germline CDR1 and CDR2 sequences are SGDLS and YYNGEE. The CDR3 totals 16 residues. V dropped 3 bases and J dropped 7; count of bases not matched to a gene: 9.

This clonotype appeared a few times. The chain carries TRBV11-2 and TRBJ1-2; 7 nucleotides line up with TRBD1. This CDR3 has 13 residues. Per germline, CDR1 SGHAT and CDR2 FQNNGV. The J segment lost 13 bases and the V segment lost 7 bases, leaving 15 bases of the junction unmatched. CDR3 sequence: CASTGQVGGSGTF. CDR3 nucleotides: TGTGCCAGCACCGGACAGGTCGGCGGTAGTGGCACCTTC.

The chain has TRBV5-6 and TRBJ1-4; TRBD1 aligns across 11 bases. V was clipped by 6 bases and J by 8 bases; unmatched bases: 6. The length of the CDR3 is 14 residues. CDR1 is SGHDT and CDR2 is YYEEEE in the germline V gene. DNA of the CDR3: TGTGCCAGCACCAAGGGACAGGGGGACGAAAAACTGTTTTTT. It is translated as CASTKGQGDEKLFF.

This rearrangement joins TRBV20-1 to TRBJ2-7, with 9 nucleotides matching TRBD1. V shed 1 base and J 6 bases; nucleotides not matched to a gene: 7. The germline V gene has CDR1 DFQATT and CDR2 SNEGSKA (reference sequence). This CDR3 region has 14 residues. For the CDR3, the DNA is TGCAGTGCTAGAGGAAGGGACAGGGTTCGCGAGCAGTACTTC. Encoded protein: CSARGRDRVREQYF.

The CDR3 loop reads CASSQERVLNEQFF. The CDR3 DNA follows: TGCGCCAGCAGCCAAGAAAGAGTTCTCAATGAGCAGTTCTTC. This chain uses TRBV4-3 with TRBJ2-1; D is undetermined. The CDR3 runs to 14 residues. Germline V gives CDR1 LGHNA, CDR2 YSLEER. The V end lost 0 bases, the J end lost 6 bases, and 9 bases lay between the germline ends.

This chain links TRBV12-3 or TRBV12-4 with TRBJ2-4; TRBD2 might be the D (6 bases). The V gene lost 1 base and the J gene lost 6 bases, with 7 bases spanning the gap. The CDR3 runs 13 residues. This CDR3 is CASSLGDLNIQYF. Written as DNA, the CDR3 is TGTGCCAGCAGTTTAGGGGACTTAAACATTCAGTACTTC.

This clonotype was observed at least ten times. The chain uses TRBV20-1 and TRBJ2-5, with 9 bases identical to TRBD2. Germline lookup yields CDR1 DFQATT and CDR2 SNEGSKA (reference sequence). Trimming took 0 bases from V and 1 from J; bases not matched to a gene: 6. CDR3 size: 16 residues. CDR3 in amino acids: CSARDPLLAGQETQYF. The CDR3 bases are TGCAGTGCTAGAGATCCTTTACTAGCGGGCCAAGAGACCCAGTACTTC.